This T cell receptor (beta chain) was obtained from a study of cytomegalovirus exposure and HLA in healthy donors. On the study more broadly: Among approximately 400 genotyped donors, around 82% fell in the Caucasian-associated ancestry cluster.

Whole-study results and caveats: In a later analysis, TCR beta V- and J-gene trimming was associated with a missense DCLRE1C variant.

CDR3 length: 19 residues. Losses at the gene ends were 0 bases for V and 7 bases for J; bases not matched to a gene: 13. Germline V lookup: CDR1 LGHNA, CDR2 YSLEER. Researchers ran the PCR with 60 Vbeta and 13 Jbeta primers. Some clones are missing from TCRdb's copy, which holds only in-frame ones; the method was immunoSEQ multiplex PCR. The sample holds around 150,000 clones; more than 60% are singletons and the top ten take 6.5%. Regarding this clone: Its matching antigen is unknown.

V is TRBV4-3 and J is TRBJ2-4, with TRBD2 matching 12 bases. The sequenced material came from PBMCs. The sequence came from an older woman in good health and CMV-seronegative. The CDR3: CASSQELLSSGRAGNIQYF. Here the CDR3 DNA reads TGCGCCAGCAGCCAAGAACTGTTGTCTAGCGGGAGGGCCGGGAACATTCAGTACTTC.